A single sample gave rise to the 15 T cell receptor beta chains below, sequenced in a study of beta chain features in type 1 diabetes. For these TCRs, the target antigens are not known. Every isolated RNA sample was fully reverse transcribed, so sequencing captured expressed TCRB transcripts. The protocol was immunoSEQ multiplex PCR, while the TCRdb copy is restricted to in-frame clones and leaves out a portion. The data contain around 360,000 clones, around 12% of them singletons. General study results and limits: A moderate, significant TCRB CDR3 shortening appeared in type 1 diabetes across four CD4+ subsets.

The specimen sequenced was naive CD4+ T cells from blood. The receptors shown here come from a woman between 18 and 29 years old with type 1 diabetes.

The V and J genes are TRBV4-3 and TRBJ2-3, with TRBD2 as a possible D gene (5 bases). Germline V gene data show CDR1 as LGHNA and CDR2 as YSLEER. This CDR3 contains 14 residues. Trimming cost V 2 bases and J 6 bases, with 12 bases left between them. CDR3 residues: CASSQLAIGDTQYF. CDR3 sequence (DNA): TGCGCCAGCAGCCAACTAGCAATAGGGGATACGCAGTATTTT.

In this sample, this clone turned up a few times. The chain has TRBV9 and TRBJ2-2; TRBD2 matches 7 bases. The trim removed 3 bases at V and 3 bases at J, leaving 8 bases unmatched. The CDR3 sequence is 16 residues long. CDR1 is SGDLS and CDR2 is YYNGEE in the germline V gene. Written as DNA, the CDR3 is TGTGCCAGCAGCGGACCCCGACGGGAGGACACCGGGGAGCTGTTTTTT. This codes for CASSGPRREDTGELFF.

This rearrangement joins TRBV4-3 to TRBJ2-3; TRBD2 aligns across 11 bases. Trimming at V came to 4 bases and at J to 5 bases, leaving 5 bases not matched to a gene. Germline V gene lookup returns CDR1 LGHNA and CDR2 YSLEER. The CDR3 has 15 amino acids. This CDR3 reads CASSRVAGGVDTQYF. CDR3 DNA: TGCGCCAGCAGCCGGGTAGCGGGGGGGGTAGATACGCAGTATTTT.

This clone has more than one count but fewer than ten. The chain combines TRBV23-1 with TRBJ1-2; D remains ambiguous. TRBV23-1 is marked as an open reading frame, function uncertain. The CDR3 consists of 17 residues. Trimming pared 6 bases from V and 1 base from J, leaving 21 bases between. The CDR3, as DNA: TGCGCCAGCAGATACGACATCCCGCACCCCCATAACTATGGCTACACCTTC. Translating gives CASRYDIPHPHNYGYTF.

The chain links TRBV18 to TRBJ2-1; 10 bases fit TRBD2. The CDR3 spans 17 residues. Germline-derived CDR1 and CDR2 are KGHSH and LQKENI. J lost 0 bases, V lost 4 bases, and 6 bases had no gene match. The CDR3 DNA sequence: TGTGCCAGCTCACTGAGGACTAGCGGTAACTCCTACAATGAGCAGTTCTTC. This gives the protein CASSLRTSGNSYNEQFF.

The V gene is TRBV20-1, the J gene TRBJ1-4; D remains ambiguous. V lost 5 bases and J 10 bases, leaving 11 bases between the germline ends. Germline CDR1 reads DFQATT; CDR2 reads SNEGSKA (reference sequence). The CDR3 loop spans 11 amino acids. CDR3 DNA: TGCAGTGCTTGGCAGGAACGAAAACTGTTTTTT. It translates to CSAWQERKLFF.

A few counts support this clone. The J gene is TRBJ2-1, the V gene TRBV28; 9 positions match TRBD2. Germline CDR1 MDHEN, CDR2 SYDVKM. Trimming cost V 2 bases and J 2 bases; bases outside gene matches: 1. This CDR3 region has 15 residues. In DNA, the CDR3 is TGTGCCAGCAGTTTAGCGGGAGGGACCTACAATGAGCAGTTCTTC. It is translated as CASSLAGGTYNEQFF.

The rearrangement links TRBV7-6 to TRBJ2-1, with a weak D call TRBD2 (6 bases). This CDR3 region has 15 residues. The germline V gene has CDR1 SGHVS and CDR2 FNYEAQ. V was shortened by 4 bases and J by 10 bases, with 20 bases between the two germline ends. CDR3 coding DNA: TGTGCCAGCAGCTCCCGGGACTCACCCTCGGGAGAGCAGTTCTTC. It encodes CASSSRDSPSGEQFF.

The chain combines TRBV4-3 with TRBJ1-2; TRBD1 aligns across 7 bases. Trimming at V came to 0 bases and at J to 0 bases, leaving 1 base not matched to a gene. This CDR3 is 15 amino acids long. From germline, CDR1 is LGHNA and CDR2 YSLEER. The CDR3 loop is CASSQDGTANYGYTF. The DNA of the CDR3 is TGCGCCAGCAGCCAAGATGGGACAGCTAACTATGGCTACACCTTC.

The chain joins TRBV11-2 to TRBJ2-5; maybe TRBD1 (5 bases). Germline V CDR1 and CDR2: SGHAT, FQNNGV. V was pared by 1 base and J by 3 bases, with 9 bases between. The CDR3 runs to 14 residues. CDR3 coding DNA: TGTGCCAGCAGCTTAGTTTGGGGCAAAGAGACCCAGTACTTC. Residues: CASSLVWGKETQYF.

The CDR3 loop reads CASSGTGRQPQHF. In DNA form, the CDR3 reads TGTGCCAGCAGTGGGACAGGGAGACAGCCCCAGCATTTT. This chain uses TRBV2 with TRBJ1-5, with 8 bases fitting TRBD1. Germline loops: CDR1 SNHLY, CDR2 FYNNEI. The V and J ends lost 4 bases and 7 bases, in that order; junction bases with no gene match: 3. CDR3 length equals 13 residues.

The rearrangement joins TRBV10-3 to TRBJ1-1, with 9 bases fitting TRBD1. The CDR3 totals 14 residues. Trimming took 7 bases from V and 1 from J; bases not matched to a gene: 4. Germline CDR1 ENHRY, CDR2 SYGVKD. This CDR3 is CAITAGQGNTEAFF. CDR3 bases: TGTGCCATCACCGCGGGACAGGGGAACACTGAAGCTTTCTTT.

The rearrangement joins TRBV28 to TRBJ2-3, with a tentative D call TRBD1 (6 bases). V was shortened by 8 bases and J by 0 bases, with 9 bases between the two germline ends. Germline V gives CDR1 MDHEN, CDR2 SYDVKM. The CDR3 extends over 13 amino acids. CDR3 sequence: CASGDTSTDTQYF. The CDR3, as DNA: TGTGCCAGCGGGGACACCAGCACAGATACGCAGTATTTT.

The chain joins TRBV28 to TRBJ2-5; 7 bases line up with TRBD1. Per the germline V gene, CDR1 is MDHEN and CDR2 is SYDVKM. V dropped 6 bases and J dropped 3; count of bases not matched to a gene: 7. The CDR3 totals 14 residues. The CDR3 loop reads CASSYRDSKETQYF. The CDR3 region has the DNA TGTGCCAGCAGCTACCGGGACAGCAAAGAGACCCAGTACTTC.

This clone was seen more than once but under ten times. This rearrangement joins TRBV5-1 to TRBJ2-3, with 7 nucleotides matching TRBD1. Trimming removed 4 bases from V and 3 bases from J; junction bases left unmatched: 11. This CDR3 is 16 amino acids long. CDR1 SGHRS and CDR2 YFSETQ come from the germline V gene. The CDR3 nucleotides are TGCGCCAGCAGCGTTTTACAGGGGACGAGGACAGATACGCAGTATTTT. This sequence encodes CASSVLQGTRTDTQYF.